A selection of T cell receptor beta chains follows, all from one sample in a study of blood T cells in healthy people across ages. TCRdb re-called the 5' RACE reads with MiXCR, one entry per CDR3 protein. The table has about 1,400,000 distinct CDR3 sequences, 40% to 50% seen once. The sequencing input was blood. All receptors come from a woman aged 18 to 35 in good health. The CDR3 runs from the conserved cysteine through the conserved F or W. The order of the fields is J gene, clone size, V gene, D gene, CDR3 DNA, CDR3 protein. A D gene is named only where the DNA matches it firmly. Size values are once, few and many counts, or a class for expanded clones, and some rows have none.

j_gene: TRBJ2-1
abundance: -
v_gene: TRBV7-2
d_gene: TRBD2
CDR3nt: TGTGCCAGCAGCTCCAGCCTAGCGGGAGAGCTCACCTACAATGAGCAGTTCTTC
CDR3aa: CASSSSLAGELTYNEQFF

j_gene: TRBJ1-6
abundance: -
v_gene: TRBV7-2
d_gene: -
CDR3nt: TGTGCCAGCAGCTTAACGGGGCAGGCGGTGATTAGAGTTAATTCACCCCTCCACTTT
CDR3aa: CASSLTGQAVIRVNSPLHF

j_gene: TRBJ2-2
abundance: -
v_gene: TRBV6-2/TRBV6-3
d_gene: -
CDR3nt: TGTGCCAGCAGTTACGACGCCCGGGACACCGGGGAGCTGTTTTTT
CDR3aa: CASSYDARDTGELFF

j_gene: TRBJ2-1
abundance: -
v_gene: TRBV10-3
d_gene: -
CDR3nt: TGTGCCATCAGTCTAGCGAGTGAGCAGTTCTTC
CDR3aa: CAISLASEQFF

j_gene: TRBJ1-1
abundance: -
v_gene: TRBV3-1
d_gene: TRBD1
CDR3nt: TGTGCCAGCAGCCACCTGGACAGGGCGGGCACTGAAGCTTTCTTT
CDR3aa: CASSHLDRAGTEAFF

j_gene: TRBJ2-7
abundance: few
v_gene: TRBV20-1
d_gene: TRBD2
CDR3nt: TGCAGTGCCGTGACTAGCGGGAGAGCCGAGCAGTACTTC
CDR3aa: CSAVTSGRAEQYF

j_gene: TRBJ2-7
abundance: -
v_gene: TRBV10-3
d_gene: TRBD2
CDR3nt: TGTGCCATCAGTGGAGGGACTACTTCGGACGAGCAGTACTTC
CDR3aa: CAISGGTTSDEQYF

j_gene: TRBJ2-6
abundance: -
v_gene: TRBV18
d_gene: -
CDR3nt: TGTGCCAGCTCACCACTGACAACATTTGGCTCTGGGGCCAACGTCCTGACTTTC
CDR3aa: CASSPLTTFGSGANVLTF

j_gene: TRBJ2-7
abundance: -
v_gene: TRBV7-8
d_gene: TRBD1
CDR3nt: TGTGCCGCAGCTGGGGACAGCTACGAGCAGTACTTC
CDR3aa: CAAAGDSYEQYF

j_gene: TRBJ2-7
abundance: many
v_gene: TRBV10-3
d_gene: -
CDR3nt: TGTGCCATCAGTGGGGTTGCTCCCGCCTACGAGCAGTACTTC
CDR3aa: CAISGVAPAYEQYF

j_gene: TRBJ2-1
abundance: few
v_gene: TRBV10-3
d_gene: -
CDR3nt: TGTGCCATCAGTGATGGGGTCGATGAGCAGTTCTTC
CDR3aa: CAISDGVDEQFF

j_gene: TRBJ2-1
abundance: once
v_gene: TRBV21-1
d_gene: -
CDR3nt: TGTGCCAGTACAAACCCCGGAGATTCCCATGAGCAGTTCTTC
CDR3aa: CASTNPGDSHEQFF

j_gene: TRBJ2-7
abundance: -
v_gene: TRBV6-1
d_gene: TRBD2
CDR3nt: TGTGCCAGCATTCCAACTAGCGGGGGGACGTACGAGCAGTACTTC
CDR3aa: CASIPTSGGTYEQYF

j_gene: TRBJ2-7
abundance: few
v_gene: TRBV12-3/TRBV12-4
d_gene: -
CDR3nt: TGTGCCAGCAGCCCCGGAGCGATTGGAACCTACGAGCAGTACTTC
CDR3aa: CASSPGAIGTYEQYF

j_gene: TRBJ2-4
abundance: -
v_gene: TRBV13
d_gene: -
CDR3nt: TGCGCCAGCAGCTTATACTCCCTCAAGGCAGGGAGCAACATTCAGTACTTC
CDR3aa: CASSLYSLKAGSNIQYF

j_gene: TRBJ1-2
abundance: -
v_gene: TRBV20-1
d_gene: -
CDR3nt: TGCAGTGCAGGGGTAGCCTATGGCTACACCTTC
CDR3aa: CSAGVAYGYTF

j_gene: TRBJ1-5
abundance: -
v_gene: TRBV12-3/TRBV12-4
d_gene: -
CDR3nt: TGTGCCAGCAGTTTCCAGACATCCAATCAGCCCCAGCATTTT
CDR3aa: CASSFQTSNQPQHF

j_gene: TRBJ2-3
abundance: -
v_gene: TRBV6-1
d_gene: -
CDR3nt: TGTGCCAGCAGTGAACCGGCCTCGGGGAGCACAGATACGCAGTATTTT
CDR3aa: CASSEPASGSTDTQYF

j_gene: TRBJ1-4
abundance: -
v_gene: TRBV7-8
d_gene: -
CDR3nt: TGTGCCAGCAGCTTGGTATGGGAAGAAAAACTGTTTTTT
CDR3aa: CASSLVWEEKLFF

j_gene: TRBJ2-5
abundance: few
v_gene: TRBV29-1
d_gene: TRBD2
CDR3nt: TGCAGCTGGAGGAGCGGGAGTTCAGAGACCCAGTACTTC
CDR3aa: CSWRSGSSETQYF

j_gene: TRBJ2-6
abundance: -
v_gene: TRBV24-1
d_gene: -
CDR3nt: TGTGCCACCAGTGGAAAGGGGGCTGGGGCCAACGTCCTGACTTTC
CDR3aa: CATSGKGAGANVLTF

j_gene: TRBJ2-1
abundance: -
v_gene: TRBV5-1
d_gene: -
CDR3nt: TGCGCCAGCAGCTGGGTGGCGGGCACCTACAATGAGCAGTTCTTC
CDR3aa: CASSWVAGTYNEQFF

j_gene: TRBJ2-5
abundance: -
v_gene: TRBV7-2
d_gene: TRBD2
CDR3nt: TGTGCCAGCAGCCCTCTAGCGGGGAAAGAGACCCAGTACTTC
CDR3aa: CASSPLAGKETQYF

j_gene: TRBJ2-4
abundance: -
v_gene: TRBV20-1
d_gene: TRBD2
CDR3nt: TGCAGTGCCAAGGGACTAGGGAACATTCAGTACTTC
CDR3aa: CSAKGLGNIQYF

j_gene: TRBJ2-7
abundance: -
v_gene: TRBV3-1
d_gene: -
CDR3nt: TGTGCCAGCAGCCAAGCCCCTGTCTACTCCTACGAGCAGTACTTC
CDR3aa: CASSQAPVYSYEQYF

j_gene: TRBJ2-3
abundance: -
v_gene: TRBV9
d_gene: -
CDR3nt: TGTGCCAGCAGCGTGGAGAGAGGGGGAGATACGCAGTATTTT
CDR3aa: CASSVERGGDTQYF

j_gene: TRBJ1-3
abundance: -
v_gene: TRBV7-9
d_gene: -
CDR3nt: TGTGCCAGCAGCTTAAGACAGAGCGTCTCTGGAAACACCATATATTTT
CDR3aa: CASSLRQSVSGNTIYF

j_gene: TRBJ2-3
abundance: -
v_gene: TRBV6-6
d_gene: -
CDR3nt: TGTGCCAGCACCGCGTCAGCTAGCACAGATACGCAGTATTTT
CDR3aa: CASTASASTDTQYF

j_gene: TRBJ1-1
abundance: -
v_gene: TRBV12-3/TRBV12-4
d_gene: -
CDR3nt: TGTGCCAGCAGTTGGAACAGGGCTTGGGGCACTGAAGCTTTCTTT
CDR3aa: CASSWNRAWGTEAFF

j_gene: TRBJ2-6
abundance: -
v_gene: TRBV6-2/TRBV6-3
d_gene: -
CDR3nt: TGTGCCAGCAGCAGGACTTGGGGGGGGGCCAACGTCCTGACTTTC
CDR3aa: CASSRTWGGANVLTF

j_gene: TRBJ1-6
abundance: -
v_gene: TRBV7-2
d_gene: TRBD1
CDR3nt: TGTGCCAGCAGCCTACGACAGGGACTTAATTCACCCCTCCACTTT
CDR3aa: CASSLRQGLNSPLHF

j_gene: TRBJ2-4
abundance: -
v_gene: TRBV29-1
d_gene: -
CDR3nt: TGCAGCGTTTACGGTTCGGGGAGTCTTGCCAAAAACATTCAGTACTTC
CDR3aa: CSVYGSGSLAKNIQYF

j_gene: TRBJ2-3
abundance: few
v_gene: TRBV10-3
d_gene: -
CDR3nt: TGTGCCGCTGCCAGGCGGAGCACAGATACGCAGTATTTT
CDR3aa: CAAARRSTDTQYF

j_gene: TRBJ1-5
abundance: -
v_gene: TRBV6-5
d_gene: -
CDR3nt: TGTGCCAGCAGTTACTCGGAGGGAGGGCCCCAGCATTTT
CDR3aa: CASSYSEGGPQHF

j_gene: TRBJ2-3
abundance: few
v_gene: TRBV20-1
d_gene: TRBD1
CDR3nt: TGCAGGCCGGGGACAGGTGACACAGATACGCAGTATTTT
CDR3aa: CRPGTGDTDTQYF

j_gene: TRBJ1-1
abundance: -
v_gene: TRBV29-1
d_gene: -
CDR3nt: TGCAGCGCTGGAACAGGTGACACTGAAGCTTTCTTT
CDR3aa: CSAGTGDTEAFF

j_gene: TRBJ2-2
abundance: -
v_gene: TRBV20-1
d_gene: TRBD2
CDR3nt: TGCAGTGCTAGAGATCGTAGCGGGGGCACGCATCGGGGGGAGCTGTTTTTT
CDR3aa: CSARDRSGGTHRGELFF

j_gene: TRBJ1-2
abundance: -
v_gene: TRBV12-3/TRBV12-4
d_gene: TRBD1
CDR3nt: TGTGCCAACAGTCCCGTGGGGGGGACAGGGGGCTTCACCTTC
CDR3aa: CANSPVGGTGGFTF

j_gene: TRBJ2-7
abundance: few
v_gene: TRBV7-9
d_gene: -
CDR3nt: TGTGCCAGCAGCTCCTCCAACTACGAGCAGTACTTC
CDR3aa: CASSSSNYEQYF

j_gene: TRBJ2-3
abundance: few
v_gene: TRBV7-2
d_gene: -
CDR3nt: TGTGCCAGCAGCTTGAAGGGGCAGGGGCTCCTCCCAGATACGCAGTATTTT
CDR3aa: CASSLKGQGLLPDTQYF

j_gene: TRBJ2-3
abundance: -
v_gene: TRBV20-1
d_gene: TRBD1
CDR3nt: TGCAGTGCTGTTGCATGGACAGGTAAAGCAGATACGCAGTATTTT
CDR3aa: CSAVAWTGKADTQYF

j_gene: TRBJ2-3
abundance: many
v_gene: TRBV12-3/TRBV12-4
d_gene: -
CDR3nt: TGTGCCAGCAGCTTCTACCAAGGGGATACGCAGTATTTT
CDR3aa: CASSFYQGDTQYF

j_gene: TRBJ2-7
abundance: -
v_gene: TRBV20-1
d_gene: TRBD1
CDR3nt: TGCAGTGCTACCGGGACAGGGCTAGCCTACGAGCAGTACTTC
CDR3aa: CSATGTGLAYEQYF

j_gene: TRBJ1-2
abundance: -
v_gene: TRBV7-2
d_gene: -
CDR3nt: TGTGCCAGCAGCTTAGATACAGGCATTACCTATGGCTACACCTTC
CDR3aa: CASSLDTGITYGYTF

j_gene: TRBJ2-5
abundance: -
v_gene: TRBV7-2
d_gene: TRBD2
CDR3nt: TGTGCCAGCAGCTTAGAGGCGGGAGGGCCGGGGGAGCAGTACTTC
CDR3aa: CASSLEAGGPGEQYF

j_gene: TRBJ1-2
abundance: -
v_gene: TRBV27
d_gene: -
CDR3nt: TGTGCCAGCGGTCCGACAGGCCCCTATGGCTACACCTTC
CDR3aa: CASGPTGPYGYTF

j_gene: TRBJ2-5
abundance: -
v_gene: TRBV6-5
d_gene: TRBD2
CDR3nt: TGTGCCAGCAGTTACACGGGACTAGCGGGGGGGGAAGAGACCCAGTACTTC
CDR3aa: CASSYTGLAGGEETQYF

j_gene: TRBJ2-2
abundance: -
v_gene: TRBV6-1
d_gene: -
CDR3nt: TGTGCCAGCAGGGGCGGGACGGCAAACACCGGGGAGCTGTTTTTT
CDR3aa: CASRGGTANTGELFF

j_gene: TRBJ2-6
abundance: -
v_gene: TRBV5-1
d_gene: -
CDR3nt: TGCGCCACCGCCCCGGATGGGGCCAACGTCCTGACTTTC
CDR3aa: CATAPDGANVLTF

j_gene: TRBJ2-1
abundance: -
v_gene: TRBV5-1
d_gene: -
CDR3nt: TGCGCCAGCAGCCCATGGTACTCCACAGACTTCAATGAGCAGTTCTTC
CDR3aa: CASSPWYSTDFNEQFF